Presented here are 20 T cell receptor beta chains from one specimen sequenced in a study of blood T cell repertoires in COVID-19 (dated by TCRdb to 2020 to 2022). The library was generated by the immunoSEQ multiplex PCR assay. As stored in TCRdb, this immuneACCESS dataset retains in-frame rearrangements with V and J assigned. A fraction of the clones does not appear; measured against another copy, unresolved V genes explain less than half of the discrepancy, and the remainder lacks a known reason. The sample table contains 250,000 or so clones; only one count was recorded for approximately 90% of them. The ten largest clones add up to around 2.5% of the sample. Sequenced material: PBMCs or T cells enriched from blood (not recorded which). These receptors all stem from a woman aged 40 to 55 with acute COVID-19.

This clone was found a few times. The chain combines TRBV2 with TRBJ2-5; D uncertain. V was clipped by 3 bases and J by 5 bases, with 4 bases between them. Germline CDR1 and CDR2: SNHLY and FYNNEI. The CDR3 loop spans 11 amino acids. The CDR3 DNA reads TGTGCCAGCAGTGACTATGAGACCCAGTACTTC. This codes for CASSDYETQYF.

This chain connects TRBV4-1 to TRBJ1-1; D possibly corresponds to TRBD1 (6 bases). Germline assignment: CDR1 MGHRA and CDR2 YSYEKL. The CDR3 consists of 15 residues. Trimming removed 0 bases at V and 4 bases at J, with 12 bases between. CDR3 nucleotides: TGCGCCAGCAGCCAAGATCGGGGCAGGGGCACTGAAGCTTTCTTT. It specifies CASSQDRGRGTEAFF.

The chain carries TRBV29-1 and TRBJ2-3; a possible D gene is TRBD2 (5 bases). Germline loops: CDR1 SQVTM, CDR2 ANQGSEA. V was shortened by 8 bases and J by 9 bases, with 21 bases between the two germline ends. The CDR3 covers 13 residues. CDR3 sequence reads: CSPLKDPEGTQYF. DNA of the CDR3: TGCAGCCCATTGAAAGACCCCGAGGGCACGCAGTATTTT.

This rearrangement joins TRBV6-6 to TRBJ1-1; 7 bases align to TRBD1. The CDR3 runs 15 residues. The J segment lost 9 bases and the V segment lost 6 bases, leaving 16 bases of the junction unmatched. The germline V gene has CDR1 MNHNY and CDR2 SVGAGI (reference sequence). The CDR3 reads CASRTGTALNSQAFF. CDR3 nucleotide sequence: TGTGCCAGCAGGACCGGGACAGCCCTAAACTCTCAAGCTTTCTTT.

The CDR3 DNA reads TGTGCCAGCAGCGTCGTCGGACTAGCGTCCGGGGAGCTGTTTTTT. Translated, it gives CASSVVGLASGELFF. The rearrangement links TRBV9 to TRBJ2-2, with 9 bases that match TRBD2. The CDR3 loop spans 15 amino acids. After removal of 2 bases from V and 6 bases from J, the junction contained 5 bases not matched to a gene. Per the germline V gene, CDR1 is SGDLS and CDR2 is YYNGEE.

The chain is built from TRBV24-1 and TRBJ2-3; D unclear. The CDR3 is made up of 15 amino acids. Germline CDR1 reads KGHDR; CDR2 reads SFDVKD. V was cut by 2 bases and J by 0 bases, with 8 bases left in between. The chain's CDR3 is CATSDSGSSTDTQYF. CDR3 coding DNA: TGTGCCACCAGTGATTCCGGGTCTAGCACAGATACGCAGTATTTT.

This clone was counted only a few times. V and J are TRBV10-2 and TRBJ2-7; a weak D match, TRBD2 (6 bases). Trimming left V 6 bases short and J 5 bases short, with 14 bases between. The CDR3 totals 13 residues. Germline loops: CDR1 WSHSY, CDR2 SAAADI. This CDR3 is CASRGGGVNEQYV. DNA for the CDR3: TGCGCCAGCAGGGGGGGAGGAGTCAACGAGCAGTACGTC.

The chain uses TRBV6-2 or TRBV6-3 and TRBJ2-3; TRBD2 agrees at 9 bases. Germline CDR1 and CDR2: MNHEY and SVGEGT. This CDR3 region has 15 residues. V gave up 5 bases and J gave up 2 bases; unmatched junction bases: 5. The CDR3: CASSPVAGVTDTQYF. The CDR3 DNA sequence: TGTGCCAGCAGTCCCGTAGCGGGGGTCACAGATACGCAGTATTTT.

This clone was counted once. The chain employs TRBV4-1 and TRBJ2-5, with D possibly matching TRBD1 (6 bases). Trimming shortened V by 4 bases and J by 5 bases, and 11 bases separated the two germline ends. The V gene's germline CDR1 is MGHRA and CDR2 YSYEKL. This CDR3 comprises 13 residues. The CDR3 spells CASSPDRSETQYF. CDR3 sequence (DNA): TGCGCCAGCAGCCCTGACAGGTCGGAGACCCAGTACTTC.

This clone was observed once. V usage is TRBV2 and J usage is TRBJ2-2, with TRBD2 as a possible D gene (5 bases). This CDR3 has 14 amino acids. Germline V gene lookup returns CDR1 SNHLY and CDR2 FYNNEI. V gave up 4 bases and J gave up 6 bases, with 12 bases separating them. The DNA of the CDR3 is TGTGCCAGCAGTGTTTCGGTTAGCGCCGGGGAGCTGTTTTTT. Translating it yields CASSVSVSAGELFF.

This sequence joins TRBV3-1 (or the pseudogene TRBV3-2) and TRBJ1-1; TRBD1 aligns across 10 bases. Germline CDR1 and CDR2: LGHDT and YNNKEL (reference sequence). Trimming cost V 2 bases and J 4 bases; bases outside gene matches: 7. CDR3 length: 16 amino acids. This chain's CDR3 is CASSQPGTGAVTEAFF. The CDR3 DNA follows: TGTGCCAGCAGCCAACCCGGGACAGGGGCGGTCACTGAAGCTTTCTTT.

V is TRBV13 and J is TRBJ1-2; 7 bases match TRBD1. The junction had 11 bases not matched to a gene; V was cut back by 5 bases and J by 8 bases. This CDR3 is built from 14 residues. The germline CDR1 and CDR2 sequences are PRHDT and FYEKMQ (reference sequence). The CDR3: CASSRDRGDRGYTF. The CDR3 coding sequence is TGTGCCAGCAGCCGGGACAGAGGGGACCGGGGCTACACCTTC.

This sequence joins TRBV7-6 and TRBJ2-3, with TRBD2 identical over 8 bases. V was pared by 1 base and J by 0 bases, with 12 bases of the junction left unmatched. Germline V gene lookup returns CDR1 SGHVS and CDR2 FNYEAQ. The CDR3 totals 19 residues. The CDR3 region is CASSLDRVAGRFSTDTQYF. The CDR3 region has the DNA TGTGCCAGCAGCTTAGACCGAGTAGCGGGACGGTTTAGCACAGATACGCAGTATTTT.

This clone was seen only a few times. This chain connects TRBV4-3 to TRBJ2-6; a possible D gene is TRBD2 (5 bases). In germline, CDR1 is LGHNA, CDR2 YSLEER. Trimming removed 7 bases at V and 0 bases at J, with 16 bases between. This CDR3 is 17 amino acids long. The CDR3 is CASTPVAGNSGANVLTF. CDR3 coding DNA: TGCGCCAGCACTCCAGTGGCCGGGAACTCTGGGGCCAACGTCCTGACTTTC.

In its sample, this clone was seen once. This chain links TRBV18 with TRBJ2-2, with 14 positions matching TRBD2. The CDR3 contains 16 residues. CDR1 is KGHSH and CDR2 is LQKENI in the germline V gene. After removal of 6 bases from V and 4 bases from J, the junction contained 4 bases not matched to a gene. The CDR3 sequence: CASSQGLAGVTGELFF. Here the CDR3 DNA reads TGTGCCAGCTCCCAGGGACTAGCGGGAGTCACCGGGGAGCTGTTTTTT.

The chain recombines TRBV9 with TRBJ2-1, with a possible D match to TRBD2 (6 bases). The CDR3 totals 14 residues. V was trimmed by 4 bases and J by 0 bases, leaving 8 bases between them. Germline CDR1 is SGDLS and CDR2 is YYNGEE. The CDR3 reads CASSRDSSYNEQFF. CDR3 sequence (DNA): TGTGCCAGCAGCCGGGACTCCTCCTACAATGAGCAGTTCTTC. The full variable domain, with the rest looked up from reference TRBV9 and TRBJ2-1, is DSGVTQTPKHLITATGQRVTLRCSPRSGDLSVYWYQQSLDQGLQFLIQYYNGEERAKGNILERFSAQQFPDLHSELNLSSLELGDSALYFCASSRDSSYNEQFFGPGTRLTVL.

The chain recombines TRBV5-1 with TRBJ2-1, with D possibly matching TRBD1 (6 bases). CDR3 size: 15 residues. Trimming took 1 base from V and 7 from J, leaving 15 bases between them. The V gene's germline CDR1 is SGHRS and CDR2 YFSETQ. For the CDR3, the DNA is TGCGCCAGCAGCTTGCCGCGGACAGTTCAGAATGAGCAGTTCTTC. It specifies CASSLPRTVQNEQFF.

The CDR3 coding sequence is TGCGCCAGCACCCGGACAGGGCAGAACCAAGAGACCCAGTACTTC. It codes for CASTRTGQNQETQYF. V and J are TRBV5-1 and TRBJ2-5; 8 bases align to TRBD1. CDR1 and CDR2 (germline): SGHRS, YFSETQ. The CDR3 is made up of 15 amino acids. The V gene end was trimmed by 6 bases and the J gene end by 0 bases; junction bases not matched to a gene: 7.

This chain connects TRBV4-1 to TRBJ2-1, with 8 bases identical to TRBD2. CDR1 and CDR2 (germline): MGHRA, YSYEKL. This CDR3 has 16 residues. After removal of 4 bases from V and 7 bases from J, the junction contained 12 bases not matched to a gene. The CDR3 protein is CASSRLGGGLGNEQFF. Written as DNA, the CDR3 is TGCGCCAGCAGCCGCTTAGGGGGGGGACTAGGTAATGAGCAGTTCTTC.

Only one count was recorded for this clone. The chain carries TRBV2 and TRBJ2-1; 8 nucleotides match TRBD2. The CDR3 covers 17 residues. Trimming removed 0 bases from V and 3 bases from J; junction bases left unmatched: 7. Per the germline V gene, CDR1 is SNHLY and CDR2 is FYNNEI. The CDR3 region is CASSEAFGRGGYNEQFF. The CDR3 DNA is TGTGCCAGCAGTGAAGCATTCGGGAGGGGGGGCTACAATGAGCAGTTCTTC.